These 11 T cell receptor beta chains share one sample of origin, sequenced in a study of naive and memory T cell subsets. An equimolar mix of two oligonucleotides served as the beta constant-region primer for TRBC1 and TRBC2. Ligated cDNA was amplified by four rounds of PCR with nested alpha and beta constant-region primers and SP2. TCRdb re-called the UMI-ligation and nested PCR reads with MiXCR, one entry per CDR3 protein. The table includes more than 120,000 distinct CDR3 sequences, approximately 21% detected once. Study-wide results and caveats: A few larger clonotypes appeared in naive repertoires, especially CD8, possibly memory cells re-expressing CD45RA.

These TCRs are of unknown antigen specificity. The sequenced sample was naive CD8+ T cells from blood. These receptor sequences come from a human donor in good health.

This chain links TRBV3-1 with TRBJ2-7; D is possibly TRBD1 or TRBD2 (5 bases each). The V gene's germline CDR1 is LGHDT and CDR2 YNNKEL (reference sequence). The CDR3 extends over 13 amino acids. The V end lost 2 bases, the J end lost 2 bases, and 7 bases lay between the germline ends. The CDR3 sequence is CASSQWGPYEQYF. CDR3 nucleotides: TGTGCCAGCAGCCAATGGGGACCCTACGAGCAGTACTTC.

This chain uses TRBV12-2 with TRBJ2-3; the table's D call, TRBD1, was not checked against the DNA. TRBV12-2 is deemed a pseudogene. The length of the CDR3 is 16 residues. The CDR3 is CASRLRDPKHTDTQYF. The CDR3 nucleotides read TGTGCAAGTCGCTTACGGGACCCAAAACACACAGATACGCAGTATTTT.

The rearrangement uses TRBV4-1 and TRBJ2-7; D not certain. Germline values: CDR1 MGHRA, CDR2 YSYEKL. The CDR3 length is 13 residues. Trimming shortened V by 0 bases and J by 11 bases, and 14 bases separated the two germline ends. CDR3 sequence reads: CASSQDHGWKEYF. CDR3 sequence (DNA): TGCGCCAGCAGCCAAGATCATGGGTGGAAGGAGTACTTC.

V usage is TRBV27 and J usage is TRBJ2-1; the D gene is possibly TRBD2 (6 bases). CDR1 and CDR2 from the germline V gene are MNHEY and SMNVEV (reference sequence). This CDR3 is 15 amino acids long. Trimming took 5 bases from V and 5 from J, leaving 16 bases between them. CDR3 DNA: TGTGCCAGCAGTGAGACTAGATACGCCGACAATGAGCAGTTCTTC. Protein sequence: CASSETRYADNEQFF.

This sequence joins TRBV5-1 and TRBJ2-1; D is unclear. CDR3 length: 15 residues. Germline CDR1 and CDR2: SGHRS and YFSETQ. Between the trimmed V and J ends, which lost 4 bases and 4 bases, there was a span of 15 bases. The DNA of the CDR3 is TGCGCCAGCAGCCCTTACCGACCCGGATACAATGAGCAGTTCTTC. It translates to CASSPYRPGYNEQFF.

This clonotype was counted a few times. The chain is built from TRBV28 and TRBJ2-7; perhaps TRBD2 as D (6 bases). The V gene lost 4 bases and the J gene lost 5 bases, with 18 bases spanning the gap. This CDR3 has 15 residues. From germline, CDR1 is MDHEN and CDR2 SYDVKM. CDR3 DNA: TGTGCCAGCAGTTCACCGGGAGTAAGGTACGACGAGCAGTACTTC. It specifies CASSSPGVRYDEQYF. Full variable domain (missing parts from reference TRBV28 and TRBJ2-7): DVKVTQSSRYLVKRTGEKVFLECVQDMDHENMFWYRQDPGLGLRLIYFSYDVKMKEKGDIPEGYSVSREKKERFSLILESASTNQTSMYLCASSSPGVRYDEQYFGPGTRLTVT.

This clonotype was detected only a few times. The rearrangement joins TRBV27 to TRBJ1-4; D is perhaps TRBD1 (6 bases). Germline lookup yields CDR1 MNHEY and CDR2 SMNVEV (reference sequence). The CDR3 loop spans 15 amino acids. Trimming removed 2 bases at V and 8 bases at J, with 15 bases between. The CDR3 bases are TGTGCCAGCAGTTTAAGCGTCGGGGGGCGAGAAAAACTGTTTTTT. This encodes CASSLSVGGREKLFF.

V is TRBV28 and J is TRBJ2-3; D may be TRBD1 (6 bases). The CDR3 extends over 15 amino acids. Germline-derived CDR1 and CDR2 are MDHEN and SYDVKM. The V gene lost 3 bases and the J gene lost 1 base, with 11 bases spanning the gap. The CDR3 protein is CASSFGRTGTDTQYF. The CDR3 region has the DNA TGTGCCAGCAGTTTTGGCAGGACAGGCACAGATACGCAGTATTTT.

The V and J genes are TRBV6-5 and TRBJ2-5; tentatively, D is TRBD1 or TRBD2 (5 bases each). Trimming shortened V by 0 bases and J by 3 bases, and 11 bases separated the two germline ends. Per the germline V gene, CDR1 is MNHEY and CDR2 is SVGAGI. This CDR3 is 15 amino acids long. Here the CDR3 reads CASSYSTWGKETQYF. CDR3 nucleotides: TGTGCCAGCAGTTACTCGACGTGGGGGAAAGAGACCCAGTACTTC.

The chain has TRBV6-2 or TRBV6-3 and TRBJ2-5; TRBD1 is a possible D gene (6 bases). The CDR3 is 12 residues long. Between the trimmed V and J ends, which lost 6 bases and 5 bases, there was a span of 10 bases. CDR1 is MNHEY and CDR2 is SVGEGT in the germline V gene. CDR3 residues: CASSRGRETQYF. In nucleotides, the CDR3 is TGTGCCAGCAGCAGGGGAAGGGAGACCCAGTACTTC.

Many counts were recorded for this clonotype. This chain uses TRBV4-3 with TRBJ2-7, with 7 bases that match TRBD2. J lost 4 bases, V lost 1 base, and 4 bases had no gene match. The germline V gene encodes CDR1 LGHNA and CDR2 YSLEER. This CDR3 is built from 14 residues. CDR3 in amino acids: CASSQASGKYEQYF. CDR3 bases: TGCGCCAGCAGCCAAGCGAGCGGGAAGTACGAGCAGTACTTC.